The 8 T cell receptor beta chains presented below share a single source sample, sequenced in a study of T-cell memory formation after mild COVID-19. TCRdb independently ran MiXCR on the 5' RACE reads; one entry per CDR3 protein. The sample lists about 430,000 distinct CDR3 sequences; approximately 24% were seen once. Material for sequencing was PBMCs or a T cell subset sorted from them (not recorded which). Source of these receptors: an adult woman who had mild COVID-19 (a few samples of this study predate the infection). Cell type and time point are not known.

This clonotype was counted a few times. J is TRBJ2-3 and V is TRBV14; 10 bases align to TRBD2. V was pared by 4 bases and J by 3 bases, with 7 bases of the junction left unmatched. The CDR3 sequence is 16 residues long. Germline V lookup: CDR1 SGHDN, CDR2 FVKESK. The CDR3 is CASSLNTSGTTDTQYF. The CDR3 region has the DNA TGTGCCAGCAGCCTTAACACTAGCGGGACTACAGATACGCAGTATTTT.

As DNA, the CDR3 is TGCAGTGCCCCCGGGACAGACTCCTACGAGCAGTACTTC. Residues: CSAPGTDSYEQYF. J is TRBJ2-7 and V is TRBV20-1; 7 bases line up with TRBD1. The CDR3 totals 13 residues. The germline V gene encodes CDR1 DFQATT and CDR2 SNEGSKA (reference sequence). The junction had 5 bases not matched to a gene; V was cut back by 6 bases and J by 0 bases.

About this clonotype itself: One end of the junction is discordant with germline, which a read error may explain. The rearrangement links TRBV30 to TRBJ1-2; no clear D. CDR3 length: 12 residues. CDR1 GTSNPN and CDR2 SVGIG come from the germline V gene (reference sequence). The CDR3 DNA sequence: TGTGCCTGGGGTGTGGAGGAGGATGGCTACACCTTC. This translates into CAWGVEEDGYTF.

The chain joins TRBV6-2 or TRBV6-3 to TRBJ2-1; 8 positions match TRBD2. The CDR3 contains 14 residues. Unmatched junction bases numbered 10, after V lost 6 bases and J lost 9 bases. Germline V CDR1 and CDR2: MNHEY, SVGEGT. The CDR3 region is CASSKPGLGLEQFF. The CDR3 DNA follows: TGTGCCAGCAGCAAACCGGGACTAGGGCTTGAGCAGTTCTTC.

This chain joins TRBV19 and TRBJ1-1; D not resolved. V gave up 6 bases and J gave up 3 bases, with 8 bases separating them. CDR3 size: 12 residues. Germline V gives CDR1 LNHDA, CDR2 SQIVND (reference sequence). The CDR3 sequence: CASRADYTEAFF. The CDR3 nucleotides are TGTGCCAGTAGGGCGGACTACACTGAAGCTTTCTTT.

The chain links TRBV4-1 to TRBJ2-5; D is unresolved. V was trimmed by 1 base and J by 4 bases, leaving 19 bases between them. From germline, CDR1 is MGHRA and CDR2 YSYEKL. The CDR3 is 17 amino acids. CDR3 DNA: TGCGCCAGCAGCCAAGCCGGTTCGAACTCGTTTGGAGAGACCCAGTACTTC. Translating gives CASSQAGSNSFGETQYF.

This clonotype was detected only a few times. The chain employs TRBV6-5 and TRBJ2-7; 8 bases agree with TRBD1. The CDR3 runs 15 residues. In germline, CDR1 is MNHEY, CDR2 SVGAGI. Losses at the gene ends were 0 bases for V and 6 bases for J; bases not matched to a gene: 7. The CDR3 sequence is CASSYSETGVSEQYF. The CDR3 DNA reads TGTGCCAGCAGTTACTCGGAGACAGGGGTGAGCGAGCAGTACTTC.

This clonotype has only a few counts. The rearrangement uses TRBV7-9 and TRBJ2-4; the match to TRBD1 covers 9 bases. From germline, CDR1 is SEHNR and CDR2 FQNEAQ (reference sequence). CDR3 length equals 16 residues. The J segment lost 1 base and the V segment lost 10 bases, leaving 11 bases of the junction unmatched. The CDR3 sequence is CATAGQGMVAKNIQYF. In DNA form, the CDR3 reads TGTGCCACCGCGGGACAGGGAATGGTGGCCAAAAACATTCAGTACTTC.